This T cell receptor (beta chain) was found in a study of T cells in Graves' hyperthyroidism and ophthalmopathy. General study results and limits: The authors' 13 V-J model separated ophthalmopathy from stable hyperthyroidism.

As to this clonotype: What it binds is unknown.

Patients were excluded because of uncontrolled infection, other autoimmune disease, pregnancy or lactation. Around 10 ml of fresh peripheral blood supplied the PBMCs. The CDR3 has 11 amino acids. From germline, CDR1 is SGDLS and CDR2 YYNGEE. Trimming took off 2 bases at V and 3 bases at J, with 3 bases between the two ends. RNA transcripts served as the template for amplifying TCR beta CDR3 regions. The HTBI primer set was used in a first-round RT-PCR of the TCR CDR3. One entry per CDR3 protein results from TCRdb running MiXCR on the multiplex PCR reads. In the table there are hundreds of thousands of distinct CDR3 sequences, 17% of which are singletons.

The material sequenced was blood. The gene calls are TRBV9 and TRBJ2-7; D is uncertain. The source is a woman aged 18-29 years with Graves' ophthalmopathy. The CDR3 sequence: CASSVIYEQYF. The CDR3 DNA follows: TGTGCCAGCAGCGTGATCTACGAGCAGTACTTC.